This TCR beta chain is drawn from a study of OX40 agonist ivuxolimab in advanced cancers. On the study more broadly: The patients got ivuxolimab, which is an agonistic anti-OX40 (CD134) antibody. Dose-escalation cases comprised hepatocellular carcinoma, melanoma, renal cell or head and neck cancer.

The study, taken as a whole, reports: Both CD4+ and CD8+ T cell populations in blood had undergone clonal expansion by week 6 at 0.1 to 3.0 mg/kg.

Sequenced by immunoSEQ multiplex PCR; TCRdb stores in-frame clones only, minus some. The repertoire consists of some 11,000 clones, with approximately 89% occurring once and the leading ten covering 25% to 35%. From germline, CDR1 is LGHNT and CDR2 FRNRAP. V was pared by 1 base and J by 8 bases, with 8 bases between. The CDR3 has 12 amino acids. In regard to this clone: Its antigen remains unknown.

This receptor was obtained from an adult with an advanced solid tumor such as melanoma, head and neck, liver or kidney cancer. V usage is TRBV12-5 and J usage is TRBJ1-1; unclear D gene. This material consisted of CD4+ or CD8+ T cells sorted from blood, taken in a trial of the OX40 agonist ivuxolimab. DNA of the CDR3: TGTGCTAGTGGTTTGGAGGGTTCCGAAGCTTTCTTT. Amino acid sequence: CASGLEGSEAFF.